Shown below are 25 T cell receptor beta chains from a single sample sequenced in a study of CD8 T cells in Susac syndrome. RNA totalling roughly 0.5 to 1 ug underwent reverse transcription with random hexamers. TCRdb re-called the immunoSEQ multiplex PCR reads with MiXCR, one entry per CDR3 protein. The table includes some 96,000 distinct CDR3 sequences, roughly 94% detected once. Sequenced input: CD4+ T cells from PBMCs. The receptors stem from a human donor with Susac syndrome.

The chain recombines TRBV20-1 with TRBJ2-7, with D perhaps TRBD1 or TRBD2 (5 bases each). The V end lost 4 bases, the J end lost 1 base, and 14 bases lay between the germline ends. The germline V gene has CDR1 DFQATT and CDR2 SNEGSKA (reference sequence). The CDR3 contains 14 residues. CDR3 protein: CSAIYGAGSYEQYF. The CDR3 DNA reads TGCAGTGCTATCTACGGGGCGGGTTCCTACGAGCAGTACTTC.

The V and J genes are TRBV30 and TRBJ1-1; tentative D call: TRBD1 (5 bases). Germline V gene sequence: CDR1 GTSNPN, CDR2 SVGIG (reference sequence). This CDR3 is 16 amino acids long. V was clipped by 1 base and J by 0 bases, with 15 bases between them. CDR3 sequence reads: CAWSAKGTPMNTEAFF. In DNA, the CDR3 is TGTGCCTGGAGTGCGAAAGGGACCCCCATGAACACTGAAGCTTTCTTT.

The chain recombines TRBV5-6 with TRBJ2-1; no reliable D call. This CDR3 contains 15 residues. Germline CDR1 SGHDT, CDR2 YYEEEE. V shed 4 bases and J shed 3 bases, with 14 bases lying between them. Here the CDR3 DNA reads TGTGCCAGCAGCAGGCAAAGCAGCAACTACAATGAGCAGTTCTTC. It codes for CASSRQSSNYNEQFF.

This chain connects TRBV20-1 to TRBJ2-3; TRBD1 agrees at 7 bases. The trim removed 6 bases at V and 4 bases at J, leaving 10 bases unmatched. CDR1 and CDR2 from the germline V gene are DFQATT and SNEGSKA (reference sequence). The CDR3 totals 14 residues. Here the CDR3 reads CSAGRTGVADTQYF. In nucleotides, the CDR3 is TGCAGTGCGGGGCGGACAGGCGTCGCAGATACGCAGTATTTT.

The chain uses TRBV12-3 or TRBV12-4 and TRBJ2-2; possibly TRBD1 or TRBD2 for D (6 bases each). V shed 5 bases and J shed 0 bases, with 13 bases lying between them. This CDR3 region has 16 residues. The CDR3 sequence is CASSDWGASNTGELFF. As DNA, the CDR3 is TGTGCCAGCAGTGATTGGGGGGCCTCGAACACCGGGGAGCTGTTTTTT.

V and J are TRBV19 and TRBJ2-1, with 9 bases fitting TRBD2. Germline V gene lookup returns CDR1 LNHDA and CDR2 SQIVND (reference sequence). This CDR3 has 15 residues. The ends lost 6 bases at V and 8 bases at J; junction bases unmatched: 11. The CDR3 DNA is TGTGCCAGTAGCCTCCTGGGACTAGCAGGAGATGAGCAGTTCTTC. Its protein product is CASSLLGLAGDEQFF.

The chain recombines TRBV25-1 with TRBJ1-6; D possibly corresponds to TRBD1 (5 bases). The V and J ends lost 1 base and 7 bases respectively, with 14 bases between them. The CDR3 has 16 residues. Germline CDR1 reads MGHDK; CDR2 reads SYGVNS. The CDR3 bases are TGTGCCAGCAGTGAATGGGGGTCATCTTGGAATTCACCCCTCCACTTT. Protein product: CASSEWGSSWNSPLHF.

This clonotype was seen only once. This chain connects TRBV6-5 to TRBJ2-1; 7 nucleotides match TRBD1. The V and J ends lost 5 bases and 2 bases, in that order; junction bases with no gene match: 3. CDR1 and CDR2 from the germline V gene are MNHEY and SVGAGI. This CDR3 is built from 14 residues. In DNA form, the CDR3 reads TGTGCCAGCAGTGAGACAGGGACCTACAATGAGCAGTTCTTC. Translated: CASSETGTYNEQFF.

The V and J genes are TRBV5-1 and TRBJ2-7; D uncertain. Germline V gene lookup returns CDR1 SGHRS and CDR2 YFSETQ. Trimming took off 4 bases at V and 1 base at J, with 6 bases between the two ends. The CDR3 sequence is 12 residues long. In nucleotides, the CDR3 is TGCGCCAGCAGCCTACGATCCTACGAGCAGTACTTC. Protein product: CASSLRSYEQYF.

The rearrangement uses TRBV30 and TRBJ1-1; D gene uncertain. CDR3 length: 14 amino acids. From germline, CDR1 is GTSNPN and CDR2 SVGIG (reference sequence). Deletions cut 0 bases from V and 0 bases from J, with 8 bases between. The CDR3 DNA reads as TGTGCCTGGAGTGTAGACCCTCTGAACACTGAAGCTTTCTTT. Protein sequence: CAWSVDPLNTEAFF.

This clonotype has only one observation. This chain joins TRBV9 and TRBJ1-2, with D perhaps matching TRBD1 (5 bases). CDR3 size: 13 residues. Trimming pared 2 bases from V and 4 bases from J, leaving 9 bases between. The germline CDR1 and CDR2 sequences are SGDLS and YYNGEE. CDR3 loop: CASSVDKGYGYTF. The CDR3 DNA follows: TGTGCCAGCAGCGTGGACAAGGGCTATGGCTACACCTTC. Full variable domain (outside the CDR3, taken from reference TRBV9 and TRBJ1-2): DSGVTQTPKHLITATGQRVTLRCSPRSGDLSVYWYQQSLDQGLQFLIQYYNGEERAKGNILERFSAQQFPDLHSELNLSSLELGDSALYFCASSVDKGYGYTFGSGTRLTVV.

J is TRBJ1-1 and V is TRBV6-5; D may be TRBD1 (5 bases). CDR1 MNHEY and CDR2 SVGAGI come from the germline V gene. This CDR3 comprises 14 residues. V was cut by 4 bases and J by 5 bases, with 14 bases left in between. CDR3 amino acids: CASSLMEGRTEAFF. CDR3 nucleotide sequence: TGTGCCAGCAGTTTAATGGAGGGGCGAACTGAAGCTTTCTTT.

This chain connects TRBV5-1 to TRBJ2-1; TRBD2 matches at 7 bases. The CDR3 loop spans 11 amino acids. In germline, CDR1 is SGHRS, CDR2 YFSETQ. With V trimmed by 5 bases and J by 7 bases, 0 bases remained unmatched. The CDR3 is CASRLANEQFF. CDR3 nucleotides: TGCGCCAGCAGACTAGCGAATGAGCAGTTCTTC.

This clonotype showed up just once. This chain connects TRBV20-1 to TRBJ2-4; 7 bases match TRBD1. The V segment lost 0 bases and the J segment 5 bases; nucleotides outside the gene matches: 10. Germline values: CDR1 DFQATT, CDR2 SNEGSKA (reference sequence). CDR3 length equals 16 residues. As DNA, the CDR3 is TGCAGTGCTAGAGATTGGCGCTCGGGGACAGAAAACATTCAGTACTTC. Translation gives CSARDWRSGTENIQYF.

CDR3: CAWSDRLRDYGYTF. DNA for the CDR3: TGTGCCTGGAGTGACAGGCTCCGGGACTATGGCTACACCTTC. This chain links TRBV30 with TRBJ1-2; maybe TRBD1 (5 bases). The ends were cut back, 1 base at V and 3 bases at J, with 12 bases in the middle. CDR3 length: 14 residues. Looked up from germline, CDR1 is GTSNPN and CDR2 is SVGIG (reference sequence).

The chain uses TRBV9 and TRBJ2-1; D is perhaps TRBD1 or TRBD2 (6 bases each). V lost 0 bases and J 6 bases, leaving 13 bases between the germline ends. This CDR3 is 15 amino acids long. Germline assignment: CDR1 SGDLS and CDR2 YYNGEE. CDR3 coding DNA: TGTGCCAGCAGCGTAGGTAGGGGGGCATTCAATGAGCAGTTCTTC. It yields the protein CASSVGRGAFNEQFF.

The chain uses TRBV4-2 and TRBJ2-1; weak D call: TRBD2 (5 bases). Trimming stripped 1 base from V and 6 bases from J, with 16 bases between. Germline CDR1 and CDR2: LGHNA and YNFKEQ. The CDR3 spans 16 residues. The CDR3 region is CASSQGQLDFANEQFF. The DNA for the CDR3 is TGTGCCAGCAGCCAAGGACAACTAGACTTCGCCAATGAGCAGTTCTTC.

The rearrangement links TRBV28 to TRBJ2-5; 11 positions agree with TRBD1. The ends lost 7 bases at V and 5 bases at J; junction bases unmatched: 12. CDR1 is MDHEN and CDR2 is SYDVKM in the germline V gene. The CDR3 has 16 amino acids. CDR3 sequence reads: CASKEGQGARKETQYF. The CDR3 DNA reads TGTGCCAGCAAAGAAGGACAGGGGGCGAGGAAGGAGACCCAGTACTTC.

The chain links TRBV9 to TRBJ2-3; 7 bases are a match to TRBD2. After removal of 4 bases from V and 4 bases from J, the junction contained 12 bases not matched to a gene. Germline V gene data show CDR1 as SGDLS and CDR2 as YYNGEE. The CDR3 is 16 residues long. CDR3 region: CASSPMAGVEADTQYF. CDR3 bases: TGTGCCAGCAGCCCCATGGCGGGGGTCGAGGCAGATACGCAGTATTTT.

The V call is TRBV15, the J call TRBJ1-4; no definite D call. V lost 5 bases to trimming and J lost 5 bases, with 18 bases between them. The CDR3 is made up of 16 amino acids. Germline CDR1 and CDR2: LNHNV and YYDKDF (reference sequence). CDR3 sequence reads: CATSLYLFGRNEKLFF. In DNA, the CDR3 is TGTGCCACCAGCCTGTACCTTTTCGGACGGAATGAAAAACTGTTTTTT.

The rearrangement links TRBV5-1 to TRBJ2-7, with D uncertain. V was pared by 0 bases and J by 2 bases, with 15 bases between. The CDR3 runs 16 residues. Per the germline V gene, CDR1 is SGHRS and CDR2 is YFSETQ. The CDR3 protein is CASSLATGSAPYEQYF. CDR3 nucleotides: TGCGCCAGCAGCTTGGCCACGGGTTCGGCCCCCTACGAGCAGTACTTC.

The chain is built from TRBV5-4 and TRBJ2-3; 8 bases match TRBD2. V was pared by 0 bases and J by 4 bases, with 4 bases of the junction left unmatched. The CDR3 is 15 amino acids. In germline, CDR1 is SGHNT, CDR2 YYREEE (reference sequence). The CDR3 region has the DNA TGTGCCAGCAGCTTGGGGGTCGGGAGGGCAGATACGCAGTATTTT. It is translated as CASSLGVGRADTQYF.

V is TRBV12-3 or TRBV12-4 and J is TRBJ2-1, with 11 bases aligning to TRBD2. The V gene end was trimmed by 5 bases and the J gene end by 1 base; junction bases not matched to a gene: 7. The CDR3 extends over 17 amino acids. In DNA, the CDR3 is TGTGCCAGCAGTAAAACTAGCGGGGGATTTTCCTACAATGAGCAGTTCTTC. Amino acids: CASSKTSGGFSYNEQFF.

The gene calls are TRBV12-3 or TRBV12-4 and TRBJ2-7, with unresolved D. The CDR3 is 12 residues long. V was pared by 0 bases and J by 3 bases, with 3 bases between. The CDR3 DNA reads as TGTGCCAGCAGTTTAGCTTTCTACGAGCAGTACTTC. Translating it yields CASSLAFYEQYF.

The chain carries TRBV28 and TRBJ1-4, with 7 bases identical to TRBD1. Trimming cost V 11 bases and J 4 bases; bases outside gene matches: 10. The CDR3 sequence is 14 residues long. CDR1 is MDHEN and CDR2 is SYDVKM in the germline V gene. This CDR3 reads CASGGAGGNEKLFF. The DNA of the CDR3 is TGTGCCTCCGGGGGGGCAGGGGGTAATGAAAAACTGTTTTTT. Drawing the rest from reference TRBV28 and TRBJ1-4, the complete variable domain is DVKVTQSSRYLVKRTGEKVFLECVQDMDHENMFWYRQDPGLGLRLIYFSYDVKMKEKGDIPEGYSVSREKKERFSLILESASTNQTSMYLCASGGAGGNEKLFFGSGTQLSVL.